The next 30 T cell receptor beta chains were all read from a single sample in a study of monozygotic twins with inflammatory bowel disease. After re-calling the 5' RACE reads, TCRdb lists one entry per CDR3 protein, DNA absent. The ten top clones account for just over 2.5%, within a sample of approximately 380,000 distinct CDR3 sequences. Sequenced sample: blood. The receptors derive from a human donor with ulcerative colitis or Crohn's disease, or a healthy co-twin of an affected twin (not recorded which).

The gene calls are TRBV19 and TRBJ1-2; absent DNA, TCRdb's TRBD1 call cannot be checked. The CDR3 extends over 12 amino acids. Germline V CDR1 and CDR2: LNHDA, SQIVND (reference sequence). The CDR3 loop is CASRVREDGYTF.

The V call is TRBV7-2, the J call TRBJ2-3; TCRdb indicates TRBD2, and absent DNA this call remains unverified. The length of the CDR3 is 14 residues. CDR1 SGHTA and CDR2 FQGNSA come from the germline V gene. The CDR3 reads CASSIGDGGDTQYF.

The rearrangement links TRBV9 to TRBJ2-3; the TCRdb D gene call, TRBD1, has no DNA to confirm it. The CDR3 has 16 residues. The germline gives CDR1 SGDLS, CDR2 YYNGEE. The CDR3 is CASSGTGQASTDTQYF.

The rearrangement links TRBV19 to TRBJ2-2; TCRdb lists TRBD1, though no DNA is available to test this call. This CDR3 comprises 16 residues. From germline, CDR1 is LNHDA and CDR2 SQIVND (reference sequence). The CDR3 protein is CASRLGTPTNTGELFF.

This chain connects TRBV11-2 to TRBJ1-1. In germline, CDR1 is SGHAT, CDR2 FQNNGV. The CDR3 spans 12 residues. The CDR3 region is CASSFEKAEAFF. Full variable domain (outside the CDR3, taken from reference TRBV11-2 and TRBJ1-1): EAGVAQSPRYKIIEKRQSVAFWCNPISGHATLYWYQQILGQGPKLLIQFQNNGVVDDSQLPKDRFSAERLKGVDSTLKIQPAKLEDSAVYLCASSFEKAEAFFGQGTRLTVV.

The V gene is TRBV7-3, the J gene TRBJ1-1; the D call from TCRdb, TRBD1, cannot be confirmed without DNA. This CDR3 region has 15 residues. Germline-derived CDR1 and CDR2 are SGHTA and FQGTGA. CDR3 sequence: CASSLTLQGNTEAFF.

The V call is TRBV27, the J call TRBJ2-7; TCRdb names TRBD1, which stays unverified in the absence of DNA. Germline V gene lookup returns CDR1 MNHEY and CDR2 SMNVEV (reference sequence). The CDR3 runs 15 residues. The CDR3 sequence: CASSLFRGNSYEQYF.

V usage is TRBV7-6 and J usage is TRBJ1-4; TCRdb selects TRBD1, and the lack of DNA leaves this call unchecked. CDR1 and CDR2 from the germline V gene are SGHVS and FNYEAQ. The CDR3 spans 14 residues. CDR3 amino acids: CASSSPSGGEKLFF. Variable domain in full (rest from reference TRBV7-6 and TRBJ1-4): GAGVSQSPRYKVTKRGQDVALRCDPISGHVSLYWYRQALGQGPEFLTYFNYEAQQDKSGLPNDRFSAERPEGSISTLTIQRTEQRDSAMYRCASSSPSGGEKLFFGSGTQLSVL.

The chain is built from TRBV6-1 and TRBJ1-2. The length of the CDR3 is 13 residues. In germline, CDR1 is MNHNS, CDR2 SASEGT. CDR3 loop: CASSPPATYGYTF.

This chain joins TRBV18 and TRBJ2-1; the TCRdb call, TRBD1, lacks DNA for checking. The germline V gene encodes CDR1 KGHSH and CDR2 LQKENI. This CDR3 region has 16 residues. CDR3 sequence: CASSGSGTGQYNEQFF.

V usage is TRBV4-1 and J usage is TRBJ2-4; TCRdb selects TRBD1, and the lack of DNA leaves this call unchecked. CDR1 is MGHRA and CDR2 is YSYEKL in the germline V gene. The CDR3 is 15 amino acids. The CDR3 spells CASSQEGQGAYMQYF.

The chain combines TRBV30 with TRBJ1-6; TCRdb designates TRBD1, a call that cannot be tested without DNA. From germline, CDR1 is GTSNPN and CDR2 SVGIG (reference sequence). The CDR3 loop spans 15 amino acids. The CDR3 protein is CAWSGTGVFNSPLHF.

V is TRBV30 and J is TRBJ1-1. Germline CDR1 is GTSNPN and CDR2 is SVGIG (reference sequence). This CDR3 spans 11 amino acids. The CDR3 region is CAWKRTLEAFF.

The V and J genes are TRBV3-1 and TRBJ1-1; TCRdb selects TRBD1, and the lack of DNA leaves this call unchecked. The CDR3 runs to 14 residues. Germline CDR1 LGHDT, CDR2 YNNKEL (reference sequence). The CDR3 reads CASSQIGTGAKAFF.

The V and J genes are TRBV19 and TRBJ1-1; TCRdb's D call of TRBD1 is untestable without DNA. Per germline, CDR1 LNHDA and CDR2 SQIVND (reference sequence). The CDR3 sequence is 14 residues long. The CDR3 protein is CASNHGQGGTEAFF.

This chain uses TRBV5-1 with TRBJ2-3; the TCRdb D gene call, TRBD2, has no DNA to confirm it. CDR3 length: 16 residues. The germline gives CDR1 SGHRS, CDR2 YFSETQ. The CDR3 here is CASSLEAGLSTDTQYF.

The CDR3 sequence: CASRGGEKLFF. The chain uses TRBV6-6 and TRBJ1-4. In germline, CDR1 is MNHNY, CDR2 SVGAGI (reference sequence). This CDR3 has 11 residues.

The CDR3 protein is CASSLDDGNTQYF. The chain has TRBV5-6 and TRBJ2-3; as DNA is missing, the TRBD1 call by TCRdb cannot be tested. CDR1 SGHDT and CDR2 YYEEEE come from the germline V gene. The CDR3 totals 13 residues.

This chain links TRBV7-9 with TRBJ1-1; there is no DNA to check the TCRdb D call of TRBD1. The germline V gene has CDR1 SEHNR and CDR2 FQNEAQ (reference sequence). There are 17 residues in the CDR3. The CDR3 loop is CASSFRRDRAINTEAFF.

V and J are TRBV7-2 and TRBJ1-1. Per the germline V gene, CDR1 is SGHTA and CDR2 is FQGNSA. The CDR3 extends over 14 amino acids. The CDR3 region is CASSLLGENTEAFF.

This rearrangement joins TRBV4-3 to TRBJ1-2. The CDR3 totals 16 residues. Germline V gene lookup returns CDR1 LGHNA and CDR2 YSLEER. Here the CDR3 reads CASSQASAGGFYGYTF.

This chain uses TRBV12-3 or TRBV12-4 with TRBJ2-5; TCRdb reports TRBD2, a call that lacks DNA to check it against. The CDR3 contains 15 residues. CDR3 region: CASSLWRESPETQYF.

The chain recombines TRBV6-5 with TRBJ1-4; TCRdb's D call, TRBD1, is unchecked because there is no DNA. The CDR3 runs 16 residues. The germline V gene encodes CDR1 MNHEY and CDR2 SVGAGI. CDR3 amino acids: CASSYSRPGLNEKLFF.

V gene TRBV7-6 combines with J gene TRBJ2-1; TCRdb's D gene call, TRBD2, goes unchecked for lack of DNA. Germline loops: CDR1 SGHVS, CDR2 FNYEAQ. CDR3 length: 16 residues. The CDR3 region is CASTADAGGTYNEQFF. Drawing the rest from reference TRBV7-6 and TRBJ2-1, the complete variable domain is GAGVSQSPRYKVTKRGQDVALRCDPISGHVSLYWYRQALGQGPEFLTYFNYEAQQDKSGLPNDRFSAERPEGSISTLTIQRTEQRDSAMYRCASTADAGGTYNEQFFGPGTRLTVL.

The V call is TRBV27, the J call TRBJ1-4; TCRdb's assignment of TRBD1 cannot be checked, as there is no DNA. CDR1 and CDR2 (germline): MNHEY, SMNVEV (reference sequence). CDR3 length equals 16 residues. CDR3 in amino acids: CASSLSAGGYAEKLFF.

This chain uses TRBV7-2 with TRBJ2-7; the TCRdb call, TRBD1, lacks DNA for checking. The germline V gene has CDR1 SGHTA and CDR2 FQGNSA. CDR3 length equals 12 residues. CDR3 loop: CASSPNRGNKYF.

CDR3 loop: CASSYGTGYLTGELFF. This rearrangement joins TRBV12-3 or TRBV12-4 to TRBJ2-2; TCRdb reports TRBD1, a call that lacks DNA to check it against. The CDR3 length is 16 residues.

The V gene is TRBV5-1, the J gene TRBJ2-1; the D gene TCRdb calls, TRBD2, cannot be checked with no DNA. The germline gives CDR1 SGHRS, CDR2 YFSETQ. There are 15 residues in the CDR3. CDR3 sequence: CASRSGGDSYNEQFF.

The CDR3 reads CASTRHGGETQYF. This chain joins TRBV25-1 and TRBJ2-5; TCRdb proposes TRBD2, but this gene call is untestable without DNA. Germline V gives CDR1 MGHDK, CDR2 SYGVNS. The CDR3 length is 13 residues.

This rearrangement joins TRBV6-1 to TRBJ1-4; TCRdb's D gene call, TRBD1, goes unchecked for lack of DNA. The CDR3 length is 17 residues. Germline V gives CDR1 MNHNS, CDR2 SASEGT. Here the CDR3 reads CASSPSRGAPTNEKLFF.